This T cell receptor (beta chain) was profiled in a study of cytomegalovirus exposure and HLA in healthy donors. Produced via immunoSEQ multiplex PCR; TCRdb's table is partial and in-frame only. Here the sample spans 90,000 to 120,000 clones, approximately 86% being singletons. This clone was picked up one time. V dropped 3 bases and J dropped 1 base, with 10 bases sitting between them. The V gene's germline CDR1 is SGHNT and CDR2 YYREEE (reference sequence). This CDR3 is 14 amino acids long. The source material was PBMCs. The clonotype originates from a woman aged 18-29 years in good health and CMV-seronegative. The chain joins TRBV5-4 to TRBJ1-1; no clear D gene. CDR3 region: CASSSEQENTEAFF. The CDR3 coding sequence is TGTGCCAGCAGCTCCGAACAAGAGAACACTGAAGCTTTCTTT.